A few counts support the clone carrying this T cell receptor beta chain. This CDR3 has 14 amino acids. The germline V gene encodes CDR1 ENHRY and CDR2 SYGVKD. V dropped 6 bases and J dropped 4 bases, with 15 bases sitting between them. The data were obtained in a study of long-term antiretroviral therapy in people with HIV. It was version v3.0 of the immunoSEQ assay that was run at survey level. Sequencing was performed with immunoSEQ multiplex PCR; in TCRdb, only in-frame clones are kept and a portion is missing. The sample lists roughly 16,000 clones; approximately 94% were seen once. Per donor, a minimum of one pre-ART and a minimum of two post-ART PBMC samples were available.

Here the sequenced sample was unsorted PBMCs, taken nearly 6.5 years after starting antiretroviral therapy. V gene TRBV10-3 combines with J gene TRBJ1-2; TRBD1 is a possible D gene (5 bases). This TCR derives from a woman aged 45 to 65 with HIV. CDR3 in amino acids: CAIRGPSRTYGYTF. Written as DNA, the CDR3 is TGTGCCATCAGGGGACCTTCGAGAACCTATGGCTACACCTTC.